This is a list of T cell receptor beta chains from one sample in a study of shared clonotypes between healthy human individuals. Produced via immunoSEQ multiplex PCR; TCRdb's table is partial and in-frame only. This sample has some 2.4 million clones, with over 85% found just once. Sequenced input: naive CD4+ T cells from PBMCs. These receptors all come from a man aged 18 to 30 in good health. Some clones in this sample may be carry-over from other donors' samples. Both conserved end residues are part of each CDR3. D genes are given only for firm matches. Not every row has a clone size; where given, it reads once, few, many or a size class.

clone_size,d_call,v_call,j_call,cdr3_nt,cdr3_aa
-,-,TRBV2,TRBJ1-2,TGTGCCAGCTCCAGACCCACTAACTATGGCTACACCTTC,CASSRPTNYGYTF
-,-,TRBV19,TRBJ1-1,TGTGCCAGTAGTCACCCAAAGAGTCTTGGAGGGACTGAAGCTTTCTTT,CASSHPKSLGGTEAFF
-,-,TRBV7-8,TRBJ1-2,TGTGCCAGCAGCCCCAGCGAAGGGCTAGGCAGGGTGAACTATGGCTACACCTTC,CASSPSEGLGRVNYGYTF
-,TRBD2,TRBV7-3,TRBJ2-1,TGTGCCAGCAGCGCGACTAGCGGGGGGCCCAATGAGCAGTTCTTC,CASSATSGGPNEQFF
once,TRBD2,TRBV5-1,TRBJ2-3,TGCGCCAGCAGCTTGGGTGGGACTAGCGGGGGGCAAGATACGCAGTATTTT,CASSLGGTSGGQDTQYF
-,-,TRBV29-1,TRBJ2-4,TGCAGCGTTGCATTGGTGACCAAAAACATTCAGTACTTC,CSVALVTKNIQYF
-,-,TRBV27,TRBJ2-7,TGTGCCAGCAGTTTACGGGCGAATAACGAGCAGTACTTC,CASSLRANNEQYF
-,-,TRBV9,TRBJ2-1,TGTGCCAGCAGCGCTCGATACGGAAGGGGAGTGGGTAACAATGAGCAGTTCTTC,CASSARYGRGVGNNEQFF
-,-,TRBV2,TRBJ2-5,TGTGCCAGCACCGAAGCGGGTCGCCGGAGAGAGACCCAGTACTTC,CASTEAGRRRETQYF
-,-,TRBV14,TRBJ1-2,TGTGCCAGCAGCCAGCGATTAACAGGGTTAAGTGGCTACACCTTC,CASSQRLTGLSGYTF
-,-,TRBV28,TRBJ1-1,TGTGCCAGCAGTTTAGTGAAAGTGAACACTGAAGCTTTCTTT,CASSLVKVNTEAFF
-,-,TRBV28,TRBJ2-7,TGTGCCAGCAGGGGGGGCCGCACCCGGGAGCAGTACTTC,CASRGGRTREQYF
-,-,TRBV7-9,TRBJ1-1,TGTGCCAGCAGTCAACAGGGTGGTGAAGCTTTCTTT,CASSQQGGEAFF
-,-,TRBV5-8,TRBJ1-1,TGTGCCAGCAGCCCGACAGACCACACTGAAGCTTTCTTT,CASSPTDHTEAFF
once,TRBD1,TRBV6-5,TRBJ1-1,TGTGCCAGCAGGCCCGGGACAGGGGGTGAAGCTTTCTTT,CASRPGTGGEAFF
-,-,TRBV4-3,TRBJ2-7,TGCGCCAGCAGCCAAGACTCGGCAGGACGATACGAGCAGTACTTC,CASSQDSAGRYEQYF
once,-,TRBV6-1,TRBJ1-5,TGTGCCAGCAGTGAAATCGGCAGGCCAGGTCAGCCCCAGCATTTT,CASSEIGRPGQPQHF
-,TRBD2,TRBV15,TRBJ2-7,TGTGCCACCAGCAGAGATCCGAATAGCGGGAGGGGGACCTACGAGCAGTACTTC,CATSRDPNSGRGTYEQYF
-,-,TRBV7-9,TRBJ2-2,TGTGCCAGCAGCTTAGGGAGGGGGCGCACCGGGGAGCTGTTTTTT,CASSLGRGRTGELFF
-,TRBD2,TRBV5-1,TRBJ2-7,TGCGCCAGCAGCTTGCCCGGGGCTAGCGGGCCCAACGAGCAGTACTTC,CASSLPGASGPNEQYF
once,TRBD1,TRBV5-1,TRBJ1-1,TGCGCCAGCAGAGGGACAGGGATGTTCGCTGAAGCTTTCTTT,CASRGTGMFAEAFF
-,TRBD2,TRBV6-1,TRBJ2-1,TGTGCCAGCAGGAGCGGGACGAGCTCCTACAATGAGCAGTTCTTC,CASRSGTSSYNEQFF
-,TRBD2,TRBV16,TRBJ2-1,TGTGCCAGCAGCCAATACCCTAGCGGGGGAATGGGGTTCTTC,CASSQYPSGGMGFF
-,TRBD1,TRBV28,TRBJ1-5,TGTGCCACCCTCCCCGGGACAGGGGCCACCGGGGGTAATCAGCCCCAGCATTTT,CATLPGTGATGGNQPQHF
few,TRBD1,TRBV7-9,TRBJ1-1,TGTGCCAGCGGGACAGCGAACACTGAAGCTTTCTTT,CASGTANTEAFF
-,-,TRBV25-1,TRBJ2-2,TGTGCCAGCAGTGACGCCCAACGGGGCACCGGGGAGCTGTTTTTT,CASSDAQRGTGELFF
-,TRBD1,TRBV28,TRBJ1-5,TGTGCCAGCAGTTCAGGGGGTTTTGGCAATCAGCCCCAGCATTTT,CASSSGGFGNQPQHF
-,-,TRBV19,TRBJ1-1,TGTGCCAGTAGTGAGTGGGGACGGGTGAACACTGAAGCTTTCTTT,CASSEWGRVNTEAFF
-,-,TRBV25-1,TRBJ1-1,TGTGCCAGCAGTGGGTCTAGGTCCGGGAACACTGAAGCTTTCTTT,CASSGSRSGNTEAFF
-,TRBD2,TRBV5-1,TRBJ2-1,TGCGCCAGCAGCTTGGGAATTAGCGGGAATGAGCAGTTCTTC,CASSLGISGNEQFF
-,-,TRBV19,TRBJ2-2,TGTGCCAGTGGGGGCGGGGAGCTGTTTTTT,CASGGGELFF
-,-,TRBV4-3,TRBJ1-2,TGCGCCAGCAGCCAAGGCCTAATCCCGTCCTATGGCTACACCTTC,CASSQGLIPSYGYTF